The entry below gives a single T cell receptor beta chain sequence along with its context. What it recognizes is unknown. The data stem from a study of a mutant IDH1 vaccine in newly diagnosed glioma. Across the study: Vaccination of patients was performed eight times, in weeks 1, 3, 5, 7, 11, 15, 19 and 23. Once 4-6 weeks had passed after radiotherapy alone, vaccination started, or it started with temozolomide cycles. Treated patients were approximately 60% male, roughly 40% female, mean age around 40 years. Points from the study as a whole: Pseudoprogression appears to have had no connection to changes in top peripheral T cell clonotypes.

CDR3 length equals 14 residues. CDR1 and CDR2 (germline): GTSNPN, SVGIG (reference sequence). Deletions cut 7 bases from V and 4 bases from J, with 16 bases between. Clones were sequenced by immunoSEQ multiplex PCR, and TCRdb holds only the in-frame ones, with some missing. The table has roughly 50,000 clones, around 80% seen once; the top ten hold roughly 8.4%. Time point indicated: week 23, last vaccination. With topical imiquimod, each dose of the vaccine consisted of 300 ug of mutant IDH1 20-mer peptide. The starting material was PBMCs, obtained from a glioma patient whose treatment included an IDH1 peptide vaccine. The rearrangement joins TRBV30 to TRBJ1-4; a weak D match, TRBD1 (6 bases). The sequence derives from a woman in her thirties or forties with glioma. Some clones in this sample may be carry-over from other donors' samples. The DNA for the CDR3 is TGTGCCTCTACTTCGGACAGCTATAATGAAAAACTGTTTTTT. Translating gives CASTSDSYNEKLFF.